The T cell receptor (beta chain) described here comes from a study of blood T cell repertoires in COVID-19. This clone was seen a single time. The protocol was immunoSEQ multiplex PCR, while the TCRdb copy is restricted to in-frame clones and leaves out a portion. The sample has some 300,000 clones; around nine tenths are singletons. The Seattle patients, enrolled during active infection, were followed longitudinally. The CDR3 loop spans 16 amino acids. Germline CDR1 is SGHDT and CDR2 is YYEEEE. Trimming removed 0 bases from V and 2 bases from J, with 15 bases in between. The receptor was derived from a woman in her 30s with COVID-19, enrolled during active disease. The sample comprised peripheral blood. The chain uses TRBV5-6 and TRBJ2-7; D perhaps matches TRBD2 (6 bases). CDR3 nucleotides: TGTGCCAGCAGCTTGGGACGGGGGTCCCTAACCTACGAGCAGTACTTC. Translation: CASSLGRGSLTYEQYF.